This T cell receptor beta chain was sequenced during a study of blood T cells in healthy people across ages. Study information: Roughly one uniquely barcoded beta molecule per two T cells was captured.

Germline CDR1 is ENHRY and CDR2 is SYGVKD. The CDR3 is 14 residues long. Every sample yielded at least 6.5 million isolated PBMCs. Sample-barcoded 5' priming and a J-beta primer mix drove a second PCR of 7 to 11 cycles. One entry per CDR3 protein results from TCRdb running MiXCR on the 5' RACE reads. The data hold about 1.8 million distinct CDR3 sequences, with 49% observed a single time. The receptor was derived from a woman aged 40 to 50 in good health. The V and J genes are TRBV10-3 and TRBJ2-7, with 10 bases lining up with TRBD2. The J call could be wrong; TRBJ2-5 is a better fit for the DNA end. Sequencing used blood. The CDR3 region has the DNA TGTGCCATCAATCCCGGGACTAGCGAAGAGACCCAGTACTTC. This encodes CAINPGTSEETQYF.